This is a list of T cell receptor beta chains from one sample in a study of T cells in Graves' hyperthyroidism and ophthalmopathy. TCRdb re-called the multiplex PCR reads through MiXCR, storing one row per CDR3 protein. The sample includes about 640,000 distinct CDR3 sequences, 13% to 15% of them seen just once. Source material: blood. The receptor set was obtained from a woman between 50 and 59 years old with Graves' ophthalmopathy. The CDR3 runs from the conserved cysteine through the conserved F or W. A D gene is named only where the DNA matches it firmly. A clone size is listed for some rows: how often the clone was seen (once, few, many), or a class if it is expanded.

>TRBJ2-1|TRBV11-2|.|.
TGTGCCAGCAGCTTAGGGGGGCGATGGCAGTTCTTC
CASSLGGRWQFF
>TRBJ2-1|TRBV18|many|.
TGTGCCAGCTCACCACCCTTTAGTAATTTGAATGAGCAGTTCTTC
CASSPPFSNLNEQFF
>TRBJ2-1|TRBV9|many|TRBD2
TGTGCCAGCAGCGTTTCTAAGCGGGACCCTTCCTACAATGAGCAGTTCTTC
CASSVSKRDPSYNEQFF
>TRBJ1-2|TRBV24-1|many|.
TGTGCCACCAGTGACCCTCAAGGGAGTTTTGATGGCTACACCTTC
CATSDPQGSFDGYTF
>TRBJ2-1|TRBV10-3|.|TRBD2
TGTGCCATCAGTGCCGGAGGCCTAGCGGGATATGAGCAGTTCTTC
CAISAGGLAGYEQFF
>TRBJ1-1|TRBV28|.|.
TGTGCCAGCAGTAATGTCGGGAACACTGAAGCTTTCTTT
CASSNVGNTEAFF
>TRBJ1-1|TRBV6-2/TRBV6-3|many|.
TGTGCCAGCAGGCCCAGGGGCACGAACACTGAAGCTTTCTTT
CASRPRGTNTEAFF
>TRBJ2-4|TRBV5-5|.|TRBD2
TGTGCCAGCAGCCTCCTACTAGCGGGAGGCCCCGCTTTGGGAAACATTCAGTACTTC
CASSLLLAGGPALGNIQYF
>TRBJ1-4|TRBV11-2|many|.
TGTGCCAGCAGCTTAGCGGCAACTAATGAAAAACTGTTTTTT
CASSLAATNEKLFF
>TRBJ2-2|TRBV12-3/TRBV12-4|few|.
TGTGCCAGCAGTTTATGGGAGTCCGGCACCGGGGAGCTGTTTTTT
CASSLWESGTGELFF
>TRBJ2-3|TRBV10-3|.|TRBD2
TGTGCCATCAGTGAGTCAACTAGCGGGAGACAGGGCTTAGATACGCAGTATTTT
CAISESTSGRQGLDTQYF
>TRBJ2-6|TRBV12-3/TRBV12-4|few|.
TGTGCCAGCAGTTTTCATGGAGCTGGGGCCAACGTCCTGACTTTC
CASSFHGAGANVLTF
>TRBJ1-5|TRBV20-1|few|TRBD1
TGCAGTGCTAGAGAGGGACAGGGGGCCTCTCAGCCCCAGCATTTT
CSAREGQGASQPQHF
>TRBJ2-7|TRBV7-8|many|.
TGTGCCAGCAGCCCCTTGAGGAGGGTTAATGACGAGCAGTACTTC
CASSPLRRVNDEQYF
>TRBJ2-5|TRBV6-5|few|.
TGTGCCAGCAGTTACTCGGGTGGGGGCTGGGAGACCCAGTACTTC
CASSYSGGGWETQYF
>TRBJ1-5|TRBV6-1|.|TRBD1
TGTGCCAGCAGTAAAGACGACAGGGGCAATCAGCCCCAGCATTTT
CASSKDDRGNQPQHF
>TRBJ2-1|TRBV24-1|many|TRBD1
TGTGCCACCAGTGATCCTCGGGACAGGGGGCTGAATGAGCAGTTCTTC
CATSDPRDRGLNEQFF
>TRBJ2-7|TRBV27|many|.
TGTGCCAGCAGCAACTCTCGGCCCTACGAGCAGTACTTC
CASSNSRPYEQYF
>TRBJ2-7|TRBV4-3|many|.
TGCGCCAGCAGCCAAGATCGGACGGACTCCTACGAGCAGTACTTC
CASSQDRTDSYEQYF
>TRBJ2-3|TRBV20-1|many|TRBD2
TGCAGTGCAAAGGGACTAGCCCTCACAGATACGCAGTATTTT
CSAKGLALTDTQYF
>TRBJ1-5|TRBV20-1|many|.
TGCAGTGCTAGAGCTCGGCAGACTAATCAGCCCCAGCATTTT
CSARARQTNQPQHF
>TRBJ2-7|TRBV11-2|many|.
TGTGCCAGCAGCTTAGAGACAGGACCCTACGAGCAGTACTTC
CASSLETGPYEQYF
>TRBJ1-1|TRBV29-1|few|TRBD1
TGCAGCGTTGTCACCGCCAAAGACAGGGAGGGAGGCACTGAAGCTTTCTTT
CSVVTAKDREGGTEAFF
>TRBJ1-1|TRBV6-6|many|.
TGTGCCAGCAGTTACGGGACCTCGGGAGGGACTGAAGCTTTCTTT
CASSYGTSGGTEAFF
>TRBJ1-5|TRBV6-2/TRBV6-3|many|.
TGTGCCAGCAGCCCATACAGGGTTGGTAATCAGCCCCAGCATTTT
CASSPYRVGNQPQHF
>TRBJ1-1|TRBV7-3|many|.
TGTGCCAGCAGCTTAGGTCTATCGGGCAGTCTGAACACTGAAGCTTTCTTT
CASSLGLSGSLNTEAFF
>TRBJ2-5|TRBV11-2|many|TRBD2
TGTGCCAGCAGGGGGACTAGCGGGAGCGGGGAGACCCAGTACTTC
CASRGTSGSGETQYF
>TRBJ2-7|TRBV20-1|few|TRBD2
TGCAGTGCTAGAGATCGCGACTTTAGCGGGAGCGGGTACGAGCAGTACTTC
CSARDRDFSGSGYEQYF
>TRBJ2-2|TRBV12-3/TRBV12-4|many|.
TGTGCCAGCAGTTCGAACTTGGCCGGGGAGCTGTTTTTT
CASSSNLAGELFF
>TRBJ2-7|TRBV28|many|TRBD2
TGTGCCAGCAGTTTATATCCGGGAGGGCCCTACGAGCAGTACTTC
CASSLYPGGPYEQYF
>TRBJ2-7|TRBV28|many|.
TGTGCCAGCAGTTTACTTTTTCGTGAACAGGGTATCGAGCAGTACTTC
CASSLLFREQGIEQYF
>TRBJ2-1|TRBV5-4|few|TRBD1
TGTGCCAGCAGCGGAGGACAGGGTGCGACCTTTTATTACAATGAGCAGTTCTTC
CASSGGQGATFYYNEQFF
>TRBJ2-1|TRBV29-1|many|TRBD2
TGCAGCGTTGTTTTCGGGACTAGCGGGGGTAGGGGTCACAATGAGCAGTTCTTC
CSVVFGTSGGRGHNEQFF
>TRBJ2-7|TRBV4-3|few|TRBD2
TGCGCCAGCAGCCAAGAACTAGCGGGAGCCAGCCTTTACGAGCAGTACTTC
CASSQELAGASLYEQYF
>TRBJ2-1|TRBV27|many|TRBD2
TGTGCCAGCAGTACCATGGGACTAGCGGGAGTAGGCGCCTACAATGAGCAGTTCTTC
CASSTMGLAGVGAYNEQFF
>TRBJ1-1|TRBV19|few|.
TGTGCCAGTAGTATACTATCGACAGGCATGAACACTGAAGCTTTCTTT
CASSILSTGMNTEAFF
>TRBJ2-4|TRBV6-1|.|.
TGTGCCAGCAATACAGGGCTTGCCAAAAACATTCAGTACTTC
CASNTGLAKNIQYF
>TRBJ2-3|TRBV5-1|many|TRBD1
TGCGCCAGCACAAAACAGGGGGCTGTGACAGATACGCAGTATTTT
CASTKQGAVTDTQYF
>TRBJ1-2|TRBV20-1|.|.
TGCAGTGTCTGGGGTGGAAATGGCTACACCTTC
CSVWGGNGYTF
>TRBJ1-2|TRBV20-1|few|.
TGCAGTGCCGAGCCCAGGGAAGGAGGATATGGCTACACCTTC
CSAEPREGGYGYTF
>TRBJ2-7|TRBV7-7|many|.
TGTGCTAGCAGCGACGGCAACTCCTACGAGCAGTACTTC
CASSDGNSYEQYF
>TRBJ1-5|TRBV28|many|.
TGTGCCAGCAGGCCCGGGCAGGGCTTTTATCAGCCCCAGCATTTT
CASRPGQGFYQPQHF
>TRBJ2-5|TRBV28|many|.
TGTGCCAGCCTAGAAAGCGGAAAAGAGACCCAGTACTTC
CASLESGKETQYF